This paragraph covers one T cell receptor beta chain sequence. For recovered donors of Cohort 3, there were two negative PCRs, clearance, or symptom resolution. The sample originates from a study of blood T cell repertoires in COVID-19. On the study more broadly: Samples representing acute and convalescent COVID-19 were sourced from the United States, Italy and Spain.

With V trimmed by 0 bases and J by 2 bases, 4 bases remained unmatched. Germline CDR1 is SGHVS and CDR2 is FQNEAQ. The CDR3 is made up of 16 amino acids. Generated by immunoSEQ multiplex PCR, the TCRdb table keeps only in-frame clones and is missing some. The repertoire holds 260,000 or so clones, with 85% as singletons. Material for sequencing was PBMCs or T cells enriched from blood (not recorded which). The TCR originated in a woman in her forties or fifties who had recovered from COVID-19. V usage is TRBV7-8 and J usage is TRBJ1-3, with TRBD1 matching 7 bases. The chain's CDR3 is CASSLATGTAGNTIYF. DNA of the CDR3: TGTGCCAGCAGCTTAGCAACCGGGACAGCTGGAAACACCATATATTTT.